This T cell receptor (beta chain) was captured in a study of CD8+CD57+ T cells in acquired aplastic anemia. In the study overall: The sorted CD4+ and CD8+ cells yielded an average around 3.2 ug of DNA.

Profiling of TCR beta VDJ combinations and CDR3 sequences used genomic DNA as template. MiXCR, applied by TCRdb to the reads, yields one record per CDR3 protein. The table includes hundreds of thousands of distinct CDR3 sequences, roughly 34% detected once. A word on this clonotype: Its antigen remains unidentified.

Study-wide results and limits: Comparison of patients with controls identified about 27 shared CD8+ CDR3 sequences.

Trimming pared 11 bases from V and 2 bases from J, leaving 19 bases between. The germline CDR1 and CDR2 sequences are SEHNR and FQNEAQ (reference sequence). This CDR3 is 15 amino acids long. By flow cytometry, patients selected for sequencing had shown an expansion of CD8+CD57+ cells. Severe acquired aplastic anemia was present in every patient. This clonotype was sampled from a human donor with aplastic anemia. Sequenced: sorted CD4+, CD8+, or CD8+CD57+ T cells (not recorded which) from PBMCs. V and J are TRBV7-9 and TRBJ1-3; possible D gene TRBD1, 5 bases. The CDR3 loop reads CAWRTQGYAGNTIYF. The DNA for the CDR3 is TGTGCCTGGAGGACCCAGGGTTACGCTGGAAACACCATATATTTT.